This is a list of T cell receptor beta chains from one sample in a study of T cell repertoires in cytomegalovirus infection. MiXCR, applied by TCRdb to the reads, yields one record per CDR3 protein. The data contain 680,000 or so distinct CDR3 sequences, 30% to 35% of them singletons. Their antigens are not known. This sample comprised cultured PBMCs, obtained from culture after CMV antigen stimulation. These receptors came from a human donor in good health (CMV status not recorded). Some clones in this sample may be carry-over from other donors' samples. Both conserved end residues are part of each CDR3. D genes are given only for firm matches.

>TRBJ2-5|TRBV10-3|TRBD2
CAISESRSGGAGETQYF
>TRBJ2-1|TRBV18|TRBD2
CASSSGGPSEQFF
>TRBJ2-1|TRBV4-1|.
CASSQVRGGGGEQFF
>TRBJ1-4|TRBV7-6|.
CASSQRRNEKLFF
>TRBJ2-3|TRBV6-5|TRBD1
CATRGMQGADTQYF
>TRBJ2-1|TRBV7-4|.
CASSTDAGLGQFF
>TRBJ1-1|TRBV6-1|.
CASSRNIMNTEAFF
>TRBJ2-2|TRBV19|TRBD1
CASTNRGSLNTGELFF
>TRBJ2-1|TRBV28|.
CASSSPSGSYNEQFF
>TRBJ2-3|TRBV20-1|.
CSASLAWSTDTQYF
>TRBJ2-1|TRBV24-1|.
CATSAGGVEDEQFF
>TRBJ2-1|TRBV19|TRBD1
CASSSWDSYNEQFF
>TRBJ2-7|TRBV2|.
CAASRFVPGPSYEQYF
>TRBJ1-5|TRBV12-3/TRBV12-4|TRBD1
CASNSDRDRNQPQHF
>TRBJ1-5|TRBV7-2|.
CASSSGTPGADQPQHF
>TRBJ1-1|TRBV10-2|.
CASRIGDGTQAAFF
>TRBJ1-6|TRBV7-6|.
CASSLVGGSSNSPLHF
>TRBJ2-7|TRBV7-2|TRBD2
CASSSQVGGRAFSEQYF
>TRBJ1-1|TRBV5-1|.
CASSLEDRSTEAFF
>TRBJ2-1|TRBV11-3|TRBD2
CASSLGTSGQIGDEQFF
>TRBJ1-3|TRBV4-1|.
CASSQDPPASFSGNTIYF
>TRBJ2-7|TRBV6-8|.
CASSYFAQYEQYF
>TRBJ2-3|TRBV7-2|.
CASSLVAGSTTDTQYF
>TRBJ2-1|TRBV7-6|.
CASSLEVFYEQFF
>TRBJ1-4|TRBV2|.
CASRVTNEKLFF
>TRBJ2-1|TRBV7-4|.
CASSRNRAPEQFF
>TRBJ2-1|TRBV7-2|TRBD2
CASSITSGNNNEQFF
>TRBJ2-2|TRBV12-3/TRBV12-4|TRBD1
CASWRDHGTGDTGELFF
>TRBJ1-1|TRBV15|.
CATSRDIRDRAFF
>TRBJ2-7|TRBV14|.
CASSQVSRDSYEQYF
>TRBJ2-5|TRBV7-9|TRBD2
CASSPTSGRGWETQYF
>TRBJ1-2|TRBV7-2|.
CASSFYSTGTNYGYTF
>TRBJ2-3|TRBV4-3|.
CASSHTDSSTDTQYF
>TRBJ1-2|TRBV19|.
CASSITGDYGYTF
>TRBJ2-3|TRBV20-1|.
CSADQPVSGGDTQYF
>TRBJ2-7|TRBV19|.
CASSIVKGASYEQYF
>TRBJ1-5|TRBV7-8|TRBD1
CASSLGAQGDQPQHF
>TRBJ1-4|TRBV29-1|TRBD1
CSVDRGDEKLFF
>TRBJ2-3|TRBV7-2|.
CASSLAGTPGDTQYF
>TRBJ1-4|TRBV7-9|.
CASSSRQTNEKLFF
>TRBJ1-5|TRBV3-1|.
CASSQEYSSVNQPQHF
>TRBJ2-7|TRBV19|TRBD1
CASSPTRQGMREQYF
>TRBJ1-1|TRBV19|.
CASRLPLNTEAFF
>TRBJ2-3|TRBV7-2|.
CASSRGHGGMTDTQYF
>TRBJ2-5|TRBV27|.
CASSLVPRETQYF
>TRBJ2-3|TRBV6-1|.
CASSGTRSPDTQYF
>TRBJ2-7|TRBV19|.
CASSTRDSSYEQYF
>TRBJ2-1|TRBV7-9|TRBD1
CASSLGERTGRTNEQFF
>TRBJ2-5|TRBV10-3|.
CAISAVTGKETQYF
>TRBJ2-1|TRBV12-3/TRBV12-4|TRBD2
CASRRSGGNEQFF
>TRBJ2-3|TRBV11-2|.
CASSLKRLTDTQYF
>TRBJ2-6|TRBV6-2/TRBV6-3|.
CASSYGSGANVLTF
>TRBJ2-3|TRBV12-5|.
CASGLRRTTDTQYF
>TRBJ2-7|TRBV6-2/TRBV6-3|TRBD2
CAGRTSGVYEQYF
>TRBJ1-1|TRBV12-3/TRBV12-4|.
CASSLERGLTEAFF
>TRBJ2-3|TRBV7-2|TRBD2
CASSLTSGGAGTDTQYF
>TRBJ2-2|TRBV28|.
CASGPGGAANTGELFF